The next 20 T cell receptor beta chains were all read from a single sample in a study of vaccination effects on CD4 cells after COVID-19. Produced via immunoSEQ multiplex PCR; TCRdb's table is partial and in-frame only. The top ten hold 5% to 6.5% of the sample, which has tens of thousands of clones, around 76% seen once. Sequencing was preceded by expansion of antigen-specific CD4+ T cells with viral peptide pools in the ViraFEST assay. At the end of around eleven days of culture, CD4+ T cells were isolated. Sometime from March through December 2020, the person acquired a SARS-CoV-2 infection that PCR confirmed. Which antigens these TCRs recognize remains unknown. The material was CD4+ T cells from PBMCs cultured with HIV peptides, obtained before COVID-19 vaccination. Subset given: HIV-1 Nef peptide pool negative control/reference culture. The source is a human donor who had a prior SARS-CoV-2 infection.

This clone came up a few times. This chain links TRBV6-5 with TRBJ1-5, with 8 bases lining up with TRBD1. Losses at the gene ends were 2 bases for V and 1 base for J; bases not matched to a gene: 1. Germline-derived CDR1 and CDR2 are MNHEY and SVGAGI. The CDR3 has 15 amino acids. CDR3 coding DNA: TGTGCCAGCAGTTACGACAGGGGAAGCAATCAGCCCCAGCATTTT. Amino acid sequence: CASSYDRGSNQPQHF.

This chain uses TRBV29-1 with TRBJ1-2, with D perhaps TRBD1 (6 bases). Germline CDR1 is SQVTM and CDR2 is ANQGSEA. The CDR3 runs to 11 residues. The V gene lost 4 bases and the J gene lost 3 bases, with 6 bases spanning the gap. CDR3 DNA: TGCAGCGTTGGACAGGACTATGGCTACACCTTC. As protein: CSVGQDYGYTF.

The chain carries TRBV19 and TRBJ1-2; D gene ambiguous. The CDR3 length is 16 residues. Germline V lookup: CDR1 LNHDA, CDR2 SQIVND (reference sequence). Trimming took 3 bases from V and 1 from J, leaving 15 bases between them. As DNA, the CDR3 is TGTGCCAGTAGTATGGGCCCAGGAGAGGGTAACTATGGCTACACCTTC. Encoded protein: CASSMGPGEGNYGYTF.

The rearrangement uses TRBV5-1 and TRBJ2-3, with 8 bases identical to TRBD2. This CDR3 spans 17 amino acids. Germline lookup yields CDR1 SGHRS and CDR2 YFSETQ. The V and J ends lost 3 bases and 6 bases, in that order; junction bases with no gene match: 15. The CDR3 reads CASSSGRGDGRLDTQYF. The CDR3 nucleotides are TGCGCCAGCAGCTCCGGGCGGGGGGACGGGCGCTTGGATACGCAGTATTTT. Using reference TRBV5-1 and TRBJ2-3 for the parts outside the CDR3, the full variable domain is KAGVTQTPRYLIKTRGQQVTLSCSPISGHRSVSWYQQTPGQGLQFLFEYFSETQRNKGNFPGRFSGRQFSNSRSEMNVSTLELGDSALYLCASSSGRGDGRLDTQYFGPGTRLTVL.

The chain combines TRBV7-2 with TRBJ2-3; no definite D call. This CDR3 has 14 residues. The V and J ends lost 1 base and 8 bases respectively, with 13 bases between them. The germline CDR1 and CDR2 sequences are SGHTA and FQGNSA. The DNA for the CDR3 is TGTGCCAGCAGCTTAGACCCTCGGAGTGGTACGCAGTATTTT. Its protein is CASSLDPRSGTQYF.

This clone was seen more than once but under ten times. The J gene is TRBJ2-1, the V gene TRBV6-5; perhaps D is TRBD1 or TRBD2 (5 bases each). V lost 5 bases and J 10 bases, leaving 12 bases between the germline ends. The CDR3 totals 12 residues. CDR1 and CDR2 (germline): MNHEY, SVGAGI. The DNA of the CDR3 is TGTGCCAGCAGTACAGGTCCGGGGGAGCAGTTCTTC. Its translation: CASSTGPGEQFF.

V usage is TRBV10-2 and J usage is TRBJ2-4; 9 bases align to TRBD2. V dropped 7 bases and J dropped 3; count of bases not matched to a gene: 10. The CDR3 consists of 16 residues. In germline, CDR1 is WSHSY, CDR2 SAAADI. The CDR3 region has the DNA TGCGCCAGCATTAACCTTAGCGGGGGAGGCAAAAACATTCAGTACTTC. This sequence encodes CASINLSGGGKNIQYF.

The rearrangement links TRBV5-4 to TRBJ1-4; D gene uncertain. Germline values: CDR1 SGHNT, CDR2 YYREEE (reference sequence). This CDR3 comprises 13 residues. V lost 1 base, J lost 14 bases, and 15 bases lay in between. Written as DNA, the CDR3 is TGTGCCAGCAGCTTGAGCTCGGGGAACATTCTGTTTTTT. Its protein product is CASSLSSGNILFF.

The chain employs TRBV7-3 and TRBJ2-1, with D perhaps matching TRBD2 (6 bases). The length of the CDR3 is 14 residues. Trimming removed 5 bases from V and 8 bases from J, with 16 bases in between. The germline gives CDR1 SGHTA, CDR2 FQGTGA. CDR3 residues: CASSLGSGGDEQFF. The CDR3 coding sequence is TGTGCCAGCAGCCTCGGGAGCGGTGGAGATGAGCAGTTCTTC.

The J gene is TRBJ2-3, the V gene TRBV7-3; 7 bases agree with TRBD2. The CDR3 contains 16 residues. Germline V lookup: CDR1 SGHTA, CDR2 FQGTGA. J was trimmed by 0 bases and V by 0 bases; bases with no gene match: 3. The CDR3 is CASSLTGGGSTDTQYF. In DNA form, the CDR3 reads TGTGCCAGCAGCTTAACGGGGGGGGGTAGCACAGATACGCAGTATTTT. Using reference TRBV7-3 and TRBJ2-3 for the parts outside the CDR3, the full variable domain is GAGVSQTPSNKVTEKGKYVELRCDPISGHTALYWYRQSLGQGPEFLIYFQGTGAADDSGLPNDRFFAVRPEGSVSTLKIQRTERGDSAVYLCASSLTGGGSTDTQYFGPGTRLTVL.

This rearrangement joins TRBV7-2 to TRBJ2-3; 7 bases fit TRBD2. The V and J ends lost 6 bases and 2 bases, in that order; junction bases with no gene match: 8. This CDR3 contains 15 residues. Germline CDR1 is SGHTA and CDR2 is FQGNSA. CDR3 nucleotide sequence: TGTGCCAGCAGTCCCCGGACTAGTGACACAGATACGCAGTATTTT. Encoded protein: CASSPRTSDTDTQYF.

The genes are TRBV2 and TRBJ2-3; tentatively, D is TRBD1 (5 bases). Trimming took 4 bases from V and 2 from J, leaving 13 bases between them. This CDR3 comprises 15 residues. Germline CDR1 is SNHLY and CDR2 is FYNNEI. CDR3 nucleotides: TGTGCCAGCAGTGGGGGCAGGCCGACCACAGATACGCAGTATTTT. Amino acids: CASSGGRPTTDTQYF.

CDR3 protein: CASSRYGLAGVSSYNEQFF. The CDR3 DNA reads TGCGCCAGCAGCCGCTACGGACTAGCGGGAGTTTCCTCCTACAATGAGCAGTTCTTC. The chain employs TRBV4-3 and TRBJ2-1, with 13 nucleotides matching TRBD2. CDR1 and CDR2 (germline): LGHNA, YSLEER. The CDR3 runs to 19 residues. V was clipped by 4 bases and J by 0 bases; unmatched bases: 9.

This rearrangement joins TRBV6-2 or TRBV6-3 to TRBJ2-7; D is possibly TRBD1 (7 bases). Germline V gives CDR1 MNHEY, CDR2 SVGEGT. V gave up 6 bases and J gave up 3 bases, with 18 bases separating them. The CDR3 has 15 residues. The CDR3 loop is CASSQGVSGHYEQYF. CDR3 coding DNA: TGTGCCAGCAGCCAGGGGGTTAGCGGCCACTACGAGCAGTACTTC.

The rearrangement joins TRBV7-8 to TRBJ2-5; TRBD1 agrees at 10 bases. The CDR3 is 14 residues long. Trimming removed 5 bases from V and 6 bases from J; junction bases left unmatched: 6. From germline, CDR1 is SGHVS and CDR2 FQNEAQ. This chain's CDR3 is CASSRQGAGKTQYF. CDR3 bases: TGTGCCAGCAGCCGACAGGGGGCCGGGAAGACCCAGTACTTC.

The chain joins TRBV6-2 or TRBV6-3 to TRBJ1-2; D is unresolved. V lost 0 bases, J lost 7 bases, and 18 bases lay in between. Germline values: CDR1 MNHEY, CDR2 SVGEGT. The CDR3 consists of 16 residues. CDR3 sequence: CASSYSIVVTAGGYTF. The CDR3, as DNA: TGTGCCAGCAGTTACTCGATCGTTGTTACAGCAGGTGGCTACACCTTC.

The chain employs TRBV5-1 and TRBJ2-1, with a weak D call TRBD1 (6 bases). From germline, CDR1 is SGHRS and CDR2 YFSETQ. The CDR3 consists of 13 residues. Between the trimmed V and J ends, which lost 4 bases and 5 bases, there was a span of 10 bases. The CDR3 is CASSPYRDNEQFF. The CDR3 nucleotides read TGCGCCAGCAGCCCGTACAGGGACAATGAGCAGTTCTTC. The whole variable domain, filled in from reference TRBV5-1 and TRBJ2-1, reads KAGVTQTPRYLIKTRGQQVTLSCSPISGHRSVSWYQQTPGQGLQFLFEYFSETQRNKGNFPGRFSGRQFSNSRSEMNVSTLELGDSALYLCASSPYRDNEQFFGPGTRLTVL.

This clone was detected once. This chain connects TRBV5-1 to TRBJ2-1, with a tentative D call TRBD2 (6 bases). There are 16 residues in the CDR3. V lost 4 bases to trimming and J lost 6 bases, with 20 bases between them. Per germline, CDR1 SGHRS and CDR2 YFSETQ. CDR3 in DNA: TGCGCCAGCAGCGGCGGGCTATTCGGGGGAACCAATGAGCAGTTCTTC. Amino acids: CASSGGLFGGTNEQFF.

In this sample, this clone turned up once. The genes are TRBV7-4 and TRBJ2-7; TRBD1 is a possible D gene (6 bases). Germline lookup yields CDR1 SGHVT and CDR2 SQSDAQ. The length of the CDR3 is 15 residues. Trimming took off 1 base at V and 4 bases at J, with 14 bases between the two ends. The CDR3 nucleotides read TGTGCCAGCAGCTTAGGGGGCAGGGGCACATACGAGCAGTACTTC. Translating gives CASSLGGRGTYEQYF.

This clone has just a few counts. This chain connects TRBV19 to TRBJ2-1; TRBD1 aligns across 7 bases. The CDR3 is 14 residues long. CDR1 LNHDA and CDR2 SQIVND come from the germline V gene (reference sequence). Trimming took 7 bases from V and 7 from J; bases not matched to a gene: 10. The CDR3 bases are TGTGCCAGTAAAAACAGGGGTCGGCTGAATGAGCAGTTCTTC. Its protein product is CASKNRGRLNEQFF.